This TCR beta chain comes out of a study of cytomegalovirus exposure and HLA in healthy donors. Study-level information: A subsequent analysis stated that the 110 or so validation repertoires were run on the same platform as the approximately 660 first-cohort repertoires. Study-level results: Cytomegalovirus association was listed for 164 TCR beta chains. Specificity of three CMV-associated chains for CMV antigens was verified in vitro. Usually a TCR sequence was rare, but some public TCRs were found in many donors.

This CDR3 is 16 amino acids long. Looked up from germline, CDR1 is LNHDA and CDR2 is SQIVND (reference sequence). Trimming removed 7 bases from V and 5 bases from J; junction bases left unmatched: 11. Regarding this clone: Its antigen remains unknown.

Produced via immunoSEQ multiplex PCR; TCRdb's table is partial and in-frame only. This sample yields about 98,000 clones, of which 87% are seen a single time; 3.9% belongs to the top ten. What was sequenced was PBMCs. V gene TRBV19 combines with J gene TRBJ2-2, with 9 positions matching TRBD1. This TCR derives from a young woman in good health and CMV-seronegative. The CDR3 sequence: CASTPGQGKWTGELFF. The CDR3 DNA reads TGTGCCAGTACCCCTGGACAGGGGAAATGGACCGGGGAGCTGTTTTTT.